Sequencing of this T cell receptor beta chain was carried out in a study of T cell responses to AZD1222 COVID-19 vaccine. Profiling relied on immunoSEQ multiplex PCR, and the TCRdb table lists in-frame clones only, not all of them. The sample includes 95,000 to 150,000 clones, roughly nine tenths of them seen just once. This CDR3 is 15 amino acids long. V lost 5 bases and J lost 2; bases outside the gene matches: 4. Germline-derived CDR1 and CDR2 are MNHEY and SVGEGT. The TCR was taken from an adult in good health. This specimen consisted of peripheral blood, obtained on day 0 of AZD1222 vaccination. The chain employs TRBV6-2 or TRBV6-3 and TRBJ2-1; 9 bases match TRBD2. The DNA of the CDR3 is TGTGCCAGCAGTCCGACTAGCGGAACCTACAATGAGCAGTTCTTC. Protein product: CASSPTSGTYNEQFF.